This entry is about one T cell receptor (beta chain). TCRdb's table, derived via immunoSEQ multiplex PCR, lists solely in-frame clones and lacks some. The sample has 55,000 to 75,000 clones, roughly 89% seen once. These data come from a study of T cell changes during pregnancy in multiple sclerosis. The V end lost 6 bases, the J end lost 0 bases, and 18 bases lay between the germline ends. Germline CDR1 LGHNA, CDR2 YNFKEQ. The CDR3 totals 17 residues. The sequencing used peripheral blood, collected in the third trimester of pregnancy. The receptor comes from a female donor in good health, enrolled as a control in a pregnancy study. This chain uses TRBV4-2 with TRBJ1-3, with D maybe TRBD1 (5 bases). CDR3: CASSRWGDVFSGNTIYF. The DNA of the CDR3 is TGTGCCAGCAGTCGTTGGGGGGATGTCTTCTCTGGAAACACCATATATTTT.